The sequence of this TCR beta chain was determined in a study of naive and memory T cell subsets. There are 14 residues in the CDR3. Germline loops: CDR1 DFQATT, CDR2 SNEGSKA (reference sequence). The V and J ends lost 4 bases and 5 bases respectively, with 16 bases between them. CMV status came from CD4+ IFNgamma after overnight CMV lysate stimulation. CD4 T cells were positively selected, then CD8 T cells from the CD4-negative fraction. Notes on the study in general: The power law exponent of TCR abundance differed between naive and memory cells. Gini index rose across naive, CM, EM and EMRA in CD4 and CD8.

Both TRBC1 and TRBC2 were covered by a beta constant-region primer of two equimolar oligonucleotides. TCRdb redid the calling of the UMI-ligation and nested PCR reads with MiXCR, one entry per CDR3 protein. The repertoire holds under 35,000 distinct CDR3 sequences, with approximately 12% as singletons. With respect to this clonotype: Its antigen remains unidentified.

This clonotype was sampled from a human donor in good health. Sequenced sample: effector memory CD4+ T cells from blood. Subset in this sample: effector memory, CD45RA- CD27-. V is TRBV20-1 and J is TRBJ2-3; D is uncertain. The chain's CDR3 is CSATARPPLDTQYF. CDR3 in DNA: TGCAGTGCTACCGCTAGACCACCGCTAGATACGCAGTATTTT.